The T cell receptor (beta chain) described here comes from a study of blood T cell repertoires in COVID-19. Overall study context: PBMCs, B-cell-depleted T cells, or T cells were the source of the cDNA or gDNA that made up the material.

The Seattle patients, enrolled during active infection, were followed longitudinally. This CDR3 is built from 15 residues. From germline, CDR1 is MNHEY and CDR2 SMNVEV (reference sequence). Trimming shortened V by 3 bases and J by 3 bases, and 12 bases separated the two germline ends. Authors' methods: Using reference gene primer amplification, nucleated cell counts were estimated. The method was immunoSEQ multiplex PCR; TCRdb's version includes in-frame clones alone and lacks a portion of them. V, J and clone size derive from that table, while D and trimming were established from the DNA sequence. The sample carries 400,000 to 450,000 clones, about 91% recorded once.

The source is a woman aged 50 to 60 with COVID-19, enrolled during active disease. This chain connects TRBV27 to TRBJ1-5; D not certain. Specimen: peripheral blood. In nucleotides, the CDR3 is TGTGCCAGCAGTTTTACTGCCCTCCCCAATCAGCCCCAGCATTTT. It yields the protein CASSFTALPNQPQHF.